Listed here is a single T cell receptor beta chain. Its antigen is still unknown. TCRdb reanalysed the 5' RACE reads using MiXCR and keeps one entry per CDR3 protein. The sample carries tens of thousands of distinct CDR3 sequences, about a tenth recorded once. The sample is drawn from a study of CD8 T cells in ankylosing spondylitis. Trimming shortened V by 11 bases and J by 4 bases, and 29 bases separated the two germline ends. The CDR3 spans 18 residues. Whole-study results and caveats: Disease-linked clones reportedly concentrated significantly in matched ankylosing spondylitis synovial fluid. Earlier reports found some motif variants in synovial fluid and blood in reactive arthritis.

The sequence came from a male donor with ankylosing spondylitis or in good health (not recorded which). Material: blood, either unsorted or a sorted T cell fraction (not recorded which). The chain employs TRBV12-3 or TRBV12-4 and TRBJ2-2; a possible D gene is TRBD2 (5 bases). The CDR3 protein is CAFSSLEGLRVGTGELFF. The CDR3 DNA sequence: TGTGCCTTCAGTTCCCTAGAGGGCTTAAGGGTCGGCACCGGGGAGCTGTTTTTT.